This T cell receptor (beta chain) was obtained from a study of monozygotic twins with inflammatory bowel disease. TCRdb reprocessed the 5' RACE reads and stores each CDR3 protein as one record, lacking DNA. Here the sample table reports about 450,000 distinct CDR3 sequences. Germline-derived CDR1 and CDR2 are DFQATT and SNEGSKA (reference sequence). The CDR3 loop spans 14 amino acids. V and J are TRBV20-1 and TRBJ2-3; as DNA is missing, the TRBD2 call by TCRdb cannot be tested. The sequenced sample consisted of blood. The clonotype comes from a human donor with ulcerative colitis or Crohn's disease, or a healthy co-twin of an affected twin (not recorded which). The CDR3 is CSAPSRVRTDTQYF.